This TCR beta chain appears in the sequencing data of a study of blood T cell repertoires in COVID-19. For the study at large: Samples taken during acute and convalescent COVID-19 were collected in the United States, Italy and Spain. From T cells, B-cell-depleted T cells, or PBMCs came the material, which was cDNA or gDNA.

V lost 5 bases, J lost 0 bases, and 11 bases lay in between. Germline V gene sequence: CDR1 LNHNV, CDR2 YYDKDF (reference sequence). The length of the CDR3 is 15 residues. In the study's own analysis: How many nucleated cells were present was estimated from reference gene primer amplification. Repertoires were generated with immunoSEQ multiplex PCR, while TCRdb's copy carries only in-frame clones and drops some. That table gives V, J and clone size, and the DNA gave D and trimming. Among about 170,000 clones listed, about 87% were seen once. The sequenced sample consisted of peripheral blood. The sequence was collected from a young man with active or convalescent COVID-19. V gene TRBV15 combines with J gene TRBJ2-1; D is undetermined. The CDR3 DNA follows: TGTGCCACCAGCGTTACACGGAGCTCCTACAATGAGCAGTTCTTC. The encoded protein is CATSVTRSSYNEQFF.